This entry describes one T cell receptor (beta chain). This specimen comes from a study of shared clonotypes between healthy human individuals. The CDR3 is made up of 15 amino acids. CDR1 is LGHNA, CDR2 YSLEER, per germline. V was trimmed by 0 bases and J by 1 base, leaving 9 bases between them. The assay used deep level. In the authors' methods: ImmunoSEQ output held junction-only sequences without quality scores, so filtering differed. Clones were sequenced by immunoSEQ multiplex PCR, and TCRdb holds only the in-frame ones, with some missing. V and J calls and clone size are copied from that table; D and trimming were computed from the DNA. The sample includes about 2.2 million clones, approximately 92% of them seen just once. Naive CD8 populations comprised CD45RO-negative cells positively selected for CCR7, excluding terminally differentiated effector memory CD45RA+ cells. Adult Caucasians living in Nashville, Tennessee made up all of the donors.

The J gene is TRBJ1-1, the V gene TRBV4-3, with D uncertain. The receptor was derived from a young man in good health. Some clones in this sample may be carry-over from other donors' samples. The sample consisted of naive CD8+ T cells from PBMCs. CDR3 residues: CASSQDPGQNTEAFF. The CDR3 nucleotides are TGCGCCAGCAGCCAAGATCCCGGGCAGAACACTGAAGCTTTCTTT.